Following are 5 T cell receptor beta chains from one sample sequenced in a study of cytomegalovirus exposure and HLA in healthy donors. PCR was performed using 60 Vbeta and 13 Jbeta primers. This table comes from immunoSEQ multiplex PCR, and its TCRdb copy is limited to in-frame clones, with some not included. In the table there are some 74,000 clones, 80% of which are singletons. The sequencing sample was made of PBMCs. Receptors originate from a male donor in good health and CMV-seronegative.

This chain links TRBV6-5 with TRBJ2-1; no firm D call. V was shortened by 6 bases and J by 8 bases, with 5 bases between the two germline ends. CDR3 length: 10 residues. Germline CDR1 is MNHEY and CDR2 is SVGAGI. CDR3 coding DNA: TGTGCCAGCAGGAGCGATGAGCAGTTCTTC. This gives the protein CASRSDEQFF.

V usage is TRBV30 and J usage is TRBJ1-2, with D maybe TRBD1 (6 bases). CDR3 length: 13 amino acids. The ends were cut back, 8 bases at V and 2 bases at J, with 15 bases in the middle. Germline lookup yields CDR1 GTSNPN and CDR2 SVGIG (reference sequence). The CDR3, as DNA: TGTGCCGGTTCCTCGGACAGAAACTATGGCTACACCTTC. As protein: CAGSSDRNYGYTF.

CDR3 in amino acids: CASTEDYLPPFTNNEQFF. Here the CDR3 DNA reads TGCGCCAGCACCGAGGACTATCTCCCACCTTTTACAAACAATGAGCAGTTCTTC. This chain links TRBV5-1 with TRBJ2-1, with D possibly matching TRBD2 (6 bases). CDR3 length equals 18 residues. Trimming stripped 6 bases from V and 5 bases from J, with 27 bases between. Per germline, CDR1 SGHRS and CDR2 YFSETQ.

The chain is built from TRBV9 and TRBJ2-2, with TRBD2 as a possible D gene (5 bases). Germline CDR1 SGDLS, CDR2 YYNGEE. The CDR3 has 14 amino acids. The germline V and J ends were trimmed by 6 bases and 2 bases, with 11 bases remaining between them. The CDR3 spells CASMDSSNTGELFF. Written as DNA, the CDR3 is TGTGCCAGCATGGACTCCTCAAACACCGGGGAGCTGTTTTTT.

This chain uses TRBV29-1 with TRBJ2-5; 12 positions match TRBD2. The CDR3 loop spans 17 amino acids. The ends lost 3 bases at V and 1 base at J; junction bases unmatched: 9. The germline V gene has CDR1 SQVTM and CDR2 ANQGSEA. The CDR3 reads CSVDSPTSGGIQETQYF. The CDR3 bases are TGCAGCGTTGACTCCCCGACTAGCGGGGGTATCCAAGAGACCCAGTACTTC.